This T cell receptor (beta chain) was sequenced in a study of Tregs in tolerant kidney transplant recipients. For the study at large: Mixed chimerism was transient after nonmyeloablative marrow transplants from related graft donors.

Deletions cut 4 bases from V and 4 bases from J, with 11 bases between. Germline V gene data show CDR1 as SGHRS and CDR2 as YFSETQ. CDR3 length: 13 amino acids. In regard to this clone: The missing CDR3 end, 3 residues past where the read stops, is filled in from the germline J gene.

TCRdb's copy holds only in-frame clones and misses some; the assay was immunoSEQ multiplex PCR. The table lists tens of thousands of clones, with about 0.82% in the top ten. Sequencing was performed on CD4+ T cells from blood, taken before the transplant. This chain uses TRBV5-1 with TRBJ1-1, with D possibly being TRBD1 (6 bases). The origin of this receptor is a human donor who received a combined kidney and bone marrow transplant. CDR3 loop: CASSPQGSTEAFF. The sequenced part of the CDR3 DNA is TGCGCCAGCAGCCCGCAGGGGAGCACTGAA.